These T cell receptor beta chains were read from a single sample in a study of T-cell memory formation after mild COVID-19. MiXCR was run by TCRdb on the 5' RACE reads, yielding one entry per CDR3 protein. The table records under 600,000 distinct CDR3 sequences, about a fifth of them present only once. Sequenced material: PBMCs or a T cell subset sorted from them (not recorded which). These receptors were collected from an adult woman who had mild COVID-19 (a few samples of this study predate the infection). Cell type and time point are not known. CDR3s include the opening cysteine and the closing phenylalanine or tryptophan. D genes are given only for firm matches. Only some rows state a clone size, as once, few, many or a class for expanded clones.

j_call | d_call | v_call | clone_size | cdr3_aa | cdr3_nt
TRBJ2-1 | - | TRBV19 | - | CASSNGRITDNEQFF | TGTGCCAGTAGTAATGGACGGATAACTGACAATGAGCAGTTCTTC
TRBJ2-3 | TRBD1 | TRBV7-9 | few | CASSLVSTGGAQYF | TGTGCCAGCAGCTTAGTATCGACAGGGGGCGCGCAGTATTTT
TRBJ2-7 | - | TRBV20-1 | - | CSARGDTDYEQYF | TGCAGTGCTAGAGGGGACACGGACTACGAGCAGTACTTC
TRBJ2-5 | TRBD2 | TRBV7-9 | - | CASSVGLAGITQETQYF | TGTGCCAGCAGCGTGGGACTAGCGGGGATTACCCAAGAGACCCAGTACTTC
TRBJ2-1 | TRBD2 | TRBV27 | many | CASSLLGGSSYNEQFF | TGTGCCAGCAGTTTATTGGGGGGGAGCTCCTACAATGAGCAGTTCTTC
TRBJ1-2 | TRBD1 | TRBV11-2 | - | CASSPTTGGRGYTF | TGTGCCAGCAGCCCCACGACAGGGGGCCGGGGCTACACCTTC
TRBJ2-1 | - | TRBV7-8 | - | CASSLGGYYNEQFF | TGTGCCAGCAGCTTAGGGGGGTATTACAATGAGCAGTTCTTC
TRBJ1-1 | - | TRBV18 | few | CASSPREGVAEAFF | TGTGCCAGCTCACCGAGGGAGGGGGTGGCTGAAGCTTTCTTT
TRBJ2-7 | - | TRBV12-3/TRBV12-4 | - | CASSPVRFRSYEQYF | TGTGCCAGCAGTCCGGTCAGATTCCGCTCCTACGAGCAGTACTTC
TRBJ2-1 | - | TRBV7-9 | - | CASSFIGAGDEQFF | TGTGCCAGCAGCTTCATCGGGGCCGGGGATGAGCAGTTCTTC
TRBJ2-7 | TRBD2 | TRBV5-8 | few | CASSFSGSGRSYEQYF | TGTGCCAGCAGCTTTTCCGGGAGCGGGAGGTCCTACGAGCAGTACTTC
TRBJ2-7 | - | TRBV2 | - | CASNDYSWQYF | TGTGCCAGCAATGACTATTCTTGGCAGTACTTC
TRBJ2-7 | - | TRBV5-1 | - | CASSLGQSSSYEQYF | TGCGCCAGCAGCTTGGGACAGTCCAGCTCCTACGAGCAGTACTTC
TRBJ2-2 | TRBD2 | TRBV20-1 | - | CSARTPAGLAGGSGELFF | TGCAGTGCCCGAACCCCCGCCGGACTAGCGGGAGGCTCCGGGGAGCTGTTTTTT
TRBJ1-1 | TRBD1 | TRBV12-3/TRBV12-4 | few | CASSLGATGGYSEAFF | TGTGCCAGCAGTTTAGGGGCGACAGGGGGCTATTCTGAAGCTTTCTTT
TRBJ2-5 | - | TRBV19 | many | CASSQRVGQETQYF | TGTGCCAGTAGTCAACGGGTAGGCCAAGAGACCCAGTACTTC
TRBJ1-5 | TRBD1 | TRBV30 | few | CAWSLTGFGPQHF | TGTGCCTGGAGTCTGACAGGGTTTGGGCCCCAGCATTTT
TRBJ2-2 | - | TRBV4-2 | few | CASSQDWPVNTGELFF | TGTGCCAGCAGCCAAGATTGGCCCGTCAACACCGGGGAGCTGTTTTTT
TRBJ1-5 | - | TRBV3-1 | few | CASSQADQPQHF | TGTGCCAGCAGCCAAGCCGATCAGCCCCAGCATTTT
TRBJ2-2 | - | TRBV30 | - | CAWSKGGSGELFF | TGTGCCTGGAGTAAGGGGGGGTCCGGGGAGCTGTTTTTT
TRBJ2-1 | TRBD2 | TRBV27 | - | CASSIFSQREEFF | TGTGCCAGCAGTATCTTCTCCCAGCGGGAAGAGTTCTTC
TRBJ2-5 | - | TRBV5-6 | - | CASSLLGTSQETQYF | TGTGCCAGCAGCTTGTTGGGGACCTCCCAAGAGACCCAGTACTTC
TRBJ2-1 | - | TRBV19 | few | CASSNRQYNEQFF | TGTGCCAGTAGTAACCGACAGTACAATGAGCAGTTCTTC
TRBJ2-5 | - | TRBV12-3/TRBV12-4 | - | CASTTVHGQETQYF | TGTGCCAGCACCACCGTCCATGGGCAAGAGACCCAGTACTTC
TRBJ2-2 | - | TRBV9 | - | CASSVVDTGELFF | TGTGCCAGCAGCGTAGTCGACACCGGGGAGCTGTTTTTT
TRBJ1-2 | TRBD1 | TRBV7-3 | few | CASSDSGTGTSHGYTF | TGTGCCAGCAGCGACTCCGGGACAGGGACCTCTCATGGCTACACCTTC
TRBJ2-1 | - | TRBV12-3/TRBV12-4 | few | CASSMLLVGSSEQFF | TGTGCCAGCAGCATGTTACTAGTAGGATCGTCTGAGCAGTTCTTC
TRBJ2-3 | TRBD2 | TRBV7-8 | few | CASSIQEGRGTRGATDTQYF | TGTGCCAGCAGCATCCAGGAGGGGCGGGGGACCCGCGGGGCCACAGATACGCAGTATTTT
TRBJ1-5 | TRBD1 | TRBV24-1 | - | CATSDSAGGYQPQHF | TGTGCCACCAGTGATTCTGCAGGGGGCTATCAGCCCCAGCATTTT
TRBJ2-7 | TRBD2 | TRBV4-2 | - | CASSQDRTSGRKQYF | TGTGCCAGCAGCCAAGATCGGACTAGCGGGAGGAAGCAGTACTTC
TRBJ2-4 | - | TRBV6-6 | - | CASSYVGSNKNIQYF | TGTGCCAGCAGTTACGTCGGGAGCAACAAAAACATTCAGTACTTC
TRBJ2-1 | - | TRBV29-1 | once | CSVEETYNEQFF | TGCAGCGTTGAAGAGACCTACAATGAGCAGTTCTTC
TRBJ2-5 | - | TRBV3-1 | few | CASSPPWEETQYF | TGTGCCAGCAGCCCGCCGTGGGAAGAGACCCAGTACTTC
TRBJ1-1 | - | TRBV19 | - | CASMAYLGEGEAEAFF | TGTGCCAGTATGGCTTACCTCGGCGAGGGCGAGGCTGAAGCTTTCTTT
TRBJ2-1 | TRBD2 | TRBV6-2/TRBV6-3 | - | CASSYASGGTYNEQFF | TGTGCCAGCAGTTACGCCAGCGGGGGGACCTACAATGAGCAGTTCTTC
TRBJ1-2 | - | TRBV4-1 | - | CDSSRLPRGDSYGYTF | TGCGACAGCAGCCGCCTCCCCCGGGGCGACAGCTATGGCTACACCTTC
TRBJ2-5 | - | TRBV18 | - | CASSPTMGTRETQYF | TGTGCCAGCTCACCCACGATGGGAACGCGGGAGACCCAGTACTTC
TRBJ2-1 | - | TRBV7-9 | - | CASSLAVDSQTQGEQFF | TGTGCCAGCAGCTTAGCTGTGGACAGTCAGACCCAAGGTGAGCAGTTCTTC
TRBJ1-1 | - | TRBV18 | - | CASSPGHGGNTEAFF | TGTGCCAGCTCACCAGGGCACGGGGGGAACACTGAAGCTTTCTTT
TRBJ2-5 | TRBD2 | TRBV7-7 | - | CASSSSGLAGQETQYF | TGTGCTAGCAGTTCCTCGGGACTAGCGGGCCAAGAGACCCAGTACTTC
TRBJ1-1 | - | TRBV11-2 | - | CASSPAFYVVGSTEAFF | TGTGCCAGCAGCCCCGCCTTTTATGTTGTGGGAAGCACTGAAGCTTTCTTT
TRBJ2-3 | TRBD2 | TRBV7-8 | many | CASSLPGGTGTDTQYF | TGTGCCAGCAGCTTACCGGGGGGAACGGGCACAGATACGCAGTATTTT
TRBJ2-2 | - | TRBV9 | - | CASSVDSGTETGELFF | TGTGCCAGCAGCGTAGACTCCGGGACGGAAACCGGGGAGCTGTTTTTT
TRBJ1-5 | - | TRBV11-3 | few | CASPGRAQHF | TGTGCCAGCCCCGGGCGAGCCCAGCATTTT
TRBJ1-1 | - | TRBV12-3/TRBV12-4 | few | CASGTPPNTEAFF | TGTGCCAGCGGTACACCGCCGAACACTGAAGCTTTCTTT
TRBJ2-7 | - | TRBV18 | few | CASSPRNPRVTDYEQYF | TGTGCCAGCTCACCCCGGAACCCTCGAGTAACAGATTACGAGCAGTACTTC
TRBJ2-1 | TRBD2 | TRBV7-9 | - | CASSLVLAEPALYNEQFF | TGTGCCAGCAGCTTAGTACTAGCGGAGCCCGCGTTATACAATGAGCAGTTCTTC
TRBJ1-5 | TRBD1 | TRBV12-3/TRBV12-4 | many | CASSPTGVGNQPQHF | TGTGCCAGCAGTCCGACAGGGGTTGGCAATCAGCCCCAGCATTTT
TRBJ2-5 | TRBD2 | TRBV4-2 | - | CASSQETSLRGETQYF | TGTGCCAGCAGCCAGGAGACTAGCTTACGAGGGGAGACCCAGTACTTC
TRBJ2-7 | TRBD2 | TRBV15 | - | CATSTSGRVYEQYF | TGTGCCACCAGCACCAGCGGGAGGGTCTACGAGCAGTACTTC
TRBJ1-1 | - | TRBV4-1 | - | CASSQDPWGTEAFF | TGCGCCAGCAGCCAAGACCCTTGGGGCACTGAAGCTTTCTTT
TRBJ2-7 | - | TRBV6-5 | few | CASSDPGARYEQYF | TGTGCCAGCAGTGACCCGGGAGCCAGGTACGAGCAGTACTTC
TRBJ2-3 | - | TRBV9 | - | CASSVGTSGDTDTQYF | TGTGCCAGCAGCGTAGGGACGTCGGGGGACACAGATACGCAGTATTTT
TRBJ1-1 | - | TRBV20-1 | - | CSASSFGTAAFAFF | TGCAGTGCTAGTTCCTTTGGGACGGCCGCTTTCGCTTTCTTT